One and the same sample provided the 10 T cell receptor beta chains below, sequenced in a study of T cells after yellow fever vaccination. TCRdb analysed the 5' RACE reads with MiXCR anew, one entry per CDR3 protein. The sample holds roughly 330,000 distinct CDR3 sequences, around 6.8% seen once. The material sequenced was PBMCs, taken 35 to 50 days after the first yellow fever vaccination. The receptors here all came from a man between 18 and 35 years old who received the YFV17D yellow fever vaccine.

This sequence joins TRBV20-1 and TRBJ2-3; D may match TRBD1 or TRBD2 (6 bases each). CDR3 length: 15 residues. V was trimmed by 5 bases and J by 9 bases, leaving 24 bases between them. Germline V lookup: CDR1 DFQATT, CDR2 SNEGSKA (reference sequence). The CDR3 DNA is TGCAGTGCTGAGAGAGTTGGGGGGCCCCAGCAGACGCAGTATTTT. Its protein is CSAERVGGPQQTQYF.

This clonotype was counted between two and nine times. The chain joins TRBV29-1 to TRBJ2-1; the D is unclear. Trimming took off 0 bases at V and 5 bases at J, with 14 bases between the two ends. CDR1 is SQVTM and CDR2 is ANQGSEA in the germline V gene. There are 15 residues in the CDR3. The CDR3 spells CSVEEGRQPDNEQFF. DNA of the CDR3: TGCAGCGTTGAAGAAGGTCGCCAGCCCGACAATGAGCAGTTCTTC.

The chain uses TRBV20-1 and TRBJ2-2; D gene uncertain. Deletions cut 1 base from V and 1 base from J, with 4 bases between. CDR3 length: 13 residues. CDR1 and CDR2 (germline): DFQATT, SNEGSKA (reference sequence). The CDR3 loop reads CSARGQNTGELFF. The CDR3, as DNA: TGCAGTGCTAGAGGCCAGAACACCGGGGAGCTGTTTTTT.

There are many counts of this clonotype. The chain carries TRBV12-3 or TRBV12-4 and TRBJ2-7, with 10 nucleotides matching TRBD1. This CDR3 spans 15 amino acids. V lost 5 bases to trimming and J lost 5 bases; unmatched junction nucleotides: 9. Here the CDR3 DNA reads TGTGCCAGCAGTACTCCGGGACAGGGGAGAGACGAGCAGTACTTC. It yields the protein CASSTPGQGRDEQYF.

CDR3 residues: CASSFGGTEQLDYGYTF. In DNA, the CDR3 is TGTGCCAGCAGTTTTGGAGGGACAGAGCAACTGGACTATGGCTACACCTTC. This sequence joins TRBV28 and TRBJ1-2, with TRBD1 matching 7 bases. The V gene's germline CDR1 is MDHEN and CDR2 SYDVKM. CDR3 length: 17 amino acids. After removal of 3 bases from V and 3 bases from J, the junction contained 13 bases not matched to a gene.

A few counts support this clonotype. The genes are TRBV6-2 or TRBV6-3 and TRBJ2-7; D could derive from TRBD1 or TRBD2 (7 bases each). The germline CDR1 and CDR2 sequences are MNHEY and SVGEGT. The germline V and J ends were trimmed by 6 bases and 2 bases, with 14 bases remaining between them. The CDR3 loop spans 14 amino acids. CDR3 residues: CASRGEGQTYEQYF. In DNA, the CDR3 is TGTGCCAGCAGGGGGGAGGGACAGACCTACGAGCAGTACTTC.

This clonotype turned up a few times. The V and J genes are TRBV29-1 and TRBJ2-3, with 11 positions matching TRBD2. From germline, CDR1 is SQVTM and CDR2 ANQGSEA. Losses at the gene ends were 4 bases for V and 5 bases for J; bases not matched to a gene: 5. The CDR3 is 14 residues long. The DNA for the CDR3 is TGCAGCGTTGGCCCGGGACTAGCGGAAGATACGCAGTATTTT. Amino acid sequence: CSVGPGLAEDTQYF.

This clonotype was counted only a few times. The chain links TRBV5-1 to TRBJ1-4; D not certain. V lost 5 bases to trimming and J lost 8 bases, with 16 bases between them. In germline, CDR1 is SGHRS, CDR2 YFSETQ. The CDR3 spans 14 residues. The CDR3 loop is CASSGDTSKEKLFF. DNA for the CDR3: TGCGCCAGCAGTGGTGACACCTCGAAAGAAAAACTGTTTTTT.

The chain carries TRBV5-1 and TRBJ2-5; tentatively, D is TRBD1 or TRBD2 (5 bases each). The germline CDR1 and CDR2 sequences are SGHRS and YFSETQ. The CDR3 spans 15 residues. The V gene lost 5 bases and the J gene lost 0 bases, with 14 bases spanning the gap. CDR3 in amino acids: CASRTGTYNQETQYF. CDR3 nucleotides: TGCGCCAGCAGGACCGGGACGTATAACCAAGAGACCCAGTACTTC.

The CDR3 reads CSARIPVDNYGYTF. The CDR3 DNA reads TGCAGTGCTAGAATCCCAGTTGATAACTATGGCTACACCTTC. The chain links TRBV20-1 to TRBJ1-2; D remains unclear. Trimming took off 2 bases at V and 1 base at J, with 11 bases between the two ends. Germline V gives CDR1 DFQATT, CDR2 SNEGSKA (reference sequence). CDR3 length: 14 residues.